A selection of T cell receptor beta chains follows, all from one sample in a study of patients and donors after allogeneic stem cell transplantation. TCRdb re-called the RT-PCR reads with MiXCR, one entry per CDR3 protein. In the table there are about 960,000 distinct CDR3 sequences, roughly 18% of which are singletons. The sequenced sample consisted of blood, either unsorted or a sorted T cell fraction (not recorded which). Receptors were obtained from a human donor who was either an allogeneic HSCT recipient or a stem cell or donor lymphocyte infusion donor (not recorded which). It is not recorded whose cells these are; they may come from a transplant donor. Both conserved end residues are part of each CDR3. D genes are given only for firm matches. Clone size is stated in some rows and not others, as once, few, many or a class when expanded.

TRBJ1-1,NA,few,TRBV27,TGTGCCAGCAGTTTGACCCACGACGGGGCAGCTTTCTTT,CASSLTHDGAAFF
TRBJ2-7,TRBD2,NA,TRBV5-5,TGTGCCAGCAGCAGGAAGGGACTAGCGGGAGTTCTGCACGAGCAGTACTTC,CASSRKGLAGVLHEQYF
TRBJ2-5,TRBD2,NA,TRBV25-1,TGTGCCAGCAGCAGACTAGCGGGGGTAAAAGAGACCCAGTACTTC,CASSRLAGVKETQYF
TRBJ1-4,NA,many,TRBV29-1,TGCAGCGTCCCCGCCGGGGGGGGAGAAAAACTGTTTTTT,CSVPAGGGEKLFF
TRBJ2-5,TRBD2,NA,TRBV12-3/TRBV12-4,TGTGCCAGCAGTTTCGGCGGGGGGCCCCAAGAGACCCAGTACTTC,CASSFGGGPQETQYF
TRBJ2-7,TRBD1,few,TRBV18,TGTGCCAGCTCACCCGGGACAGGTCACCTGGAGCAGTACTTC,CASSPGTGHLEQYF
TRBJ1-1,TRBD1,NA,TRBV18,TGTGCCAGCTCCCCGGGACAGGCCGCTGAAGCTTTCTTT,CASSPGQAAEAFF
TRBJ2-7,NA,few,TRBV20-1,TGCAGTGCTAGTCTGGTCATTGATCGCGAGCAGTACTTC,CSASLVIDREQYF
TRBJ2-1,NA,few,TRBV7-8,TGTGCCAGCAGCTTTCTTGAGGGAACCTACAATGAGCAGTTCTTC,CASSFLEGTYNEQFF
TRBJ1-4,NA,NA,TRBV12-3/TRBV12-4,TGTGCCAGCAGTCACCGGAGGGGGAATCGCGAAAAACTGTTTTTT,CASSHRRGNREKLFF
TRBJ1-2,NA,few,TRBV7-3,TGTGCCAGCAGCTTAGGCAGGCAAGATGGCTACACCTTC,CASSLGRQDGYTF
TRBJ2-2,NA,many,TRBV11-2,TGTGCCAGCAGCTTTTCCCGGACCGGGGAGCTGTTTTTT,CASSFSRTGELFF
TRBJ1-2,NA,NA,TRBV18,TGTGCCAGCTCACCTTTTGGCGGGGGCGGCTTTAATGGCTACACCTTC,CASSPFGGGGFNGYTF
TRBJ1-1,TRBD1,once,TRBV7-2,TGTGCCAGCAGCTTAGGAAGGGGGCTCGAGACTGAAGCTTTCTTT,CASSLGRGLETEAFF
TRBJ1-4,NA,few,TRBV9,TGTGCCAGCAGCGTAGACGGGGCCGCTAATGAAAAACTGTTTTTT,CASSVDGAANEKLFF
TRBJ2-5,NA,NA,TRBV12-3/TRBV12-4,TGTGCCAGCAGTTTTCTTTTATGGGAGACCCAGTACTTC,CASSFLLWETQYF
TRBJ2-1,NA,few,TRBV11-2,TGTGCCAGCAGCCCAGAGGGCACCGGGGGCAGCATCTACAATGAGCAGTTCTTC,CASSPEGTGGSIYNEQFF
TRBJ1-1,TRBD1,NA,TRBV10-3,TGTTCCATCAGCGATAGACAGGGAGGGACTGAAGCTTTCTTT,CSISDRQGGTEAFF
TRBJ2-7,TRBD1,NA,TRBV14,TGTGCCAGCAGCCAAGTTTATGGGACAGGGGCTTACTCCTACGAGCAGTACTTC,CASSQVYGTGAYSYEQYF
TRBJ1-1,NA,NA,TRBV29-1,TGCAGCGTGTCGCCAAGGGAAGAAGCTTTCTTT,CSVSPREEAFF
TRBJ1-2,NA,NA,TRBV5-1,TGCGCCAGCTTTGGCCCTCCGAACTATGGCTACACCTTC,CASFGPPNYGYTF
TRBJ1-5,TRBD1,NA,TRBV20-1,TGCAGTGCTACCCGGGACAGGGACAATCAGCCCCAGCATTTT,CSATRDRDNQPQHF
TRBJ1-1,NA,many,TRBV12-3/TRBV12-4,TGTGCCAGCAGTTTAACATACGGGAACACTGAAGCTTTCTTT,CASSLTYGNTEAFF
TRBJ2-5,TRBD1,few,TRBV7-3,TGTGCCAGCAGCTCTCGGGACAGGGGTGAGACCCAGTACTTC,CASSSRDRGETQYF
TRBJ1-1,TRBD1,NA,TRBV29-1,TGCAGCGTTGAAGATTCGGAGACAGGGGGTGTAGCTTTCTTT,CSVEDSETGGVAFF
TRBJ2-7,NA,few,TRBV25-1,TGTGCCAGCAGTGAAACCCGCGAGACGCACGAGCAGTACTTC,CASSETRETHEQYF
TRBJ1-5,TRBD1,NA,TRBV20-1,TGCAGTGCTAGAGACGGGACAGGGGGCGCGAACAATCAGCCCCAGCATTTT,CSARDGTGGANNQPQHF
TRBJ1-5,TRBD1,few,TRBV20-1,TGCAGTGCTAGAGGGGGCAGGGGGCTGAGTCAGCCCCAGCATTTT,CSARGGRGLSQPQHF
TRBJ1-2,NA,NA,TRBV29-1,TGCAGCGTTTTTGGCCTCGGGGCCGCTAACTATGGCTACACCTTC,CSVFGLGAANYGYTF
TRBJ2-3,NA,NA,TRBV5-6,TGTGCCAGCAGCCCGGGGCCGACCCGCACAGATACGCAGTATTTT,CASSPGPTRTDTQYF
TRBJ2-2,NA,NA,TRBV6-1,TGTGCCAGCAGCCAAACCCGGGAGAGGAGCACCGGGGAGCTGTTTTTT,CASSQTRERSTGELFF
TRBJ2-7,TRBD1,few,TRBV15,TGTGCCACCAGCACCAACAGGGGGGCATTGTACGAGCAGTACTTC,CATSTNRGALYEQYF
TRBJ1-4,TRBD1,NA,TRBV12-3/TRBV12-4,TGTGCCAGCAGCTTTACCGGGACAGGAGCTAATGAAAAACTGTTTTTT,CASSFTGTGANEKLFF
TRBJ1-5,TRBD1,NA,TRBV6-2/TRBV6-3,TGTGCCAGCCGGGATTGGACAGGATCAGCAAATCAGCCCCAGCATTTT,CASRDWTGSANQPQHF
TRBJ1-1,NA,NA,TRBV25-1,TGTGCCACCCAACACGGGACTGAAGCTTTCTTT,CATQHGTEAFF
TRBJ1-5,NA,NA,TRBV20-1,TGCAGTGCTAGCAACAGTTTCAATCAGCCCCAGCATTTT,CSASNSFNQPQHF
TRBJ1-6,NA,few,TRBV20-1,TGCAGTGCAAGAGACAAAAAGAATTCACCCCTCCACTTT,CSARDKKNSPLHF
TRBJ2-5,NA,NA,TRBV2,TGTGCCAGCACTGGCGAGACCCAGTACTTC,CASTGETQYF
TRBJ2-7,TRBD1,few,TRBV7-2,TGTGCCAGCAGCTCTCAGGGGGTCTACTACGAGCAGTACTTC,CASSSQGVYYEQYF